These T cell receptor beta chains were read from a single sample in a study of blood T cell repertoires in COVID-19. Some clones are missing from TCRdb's copy, which holds only in-frame ones; the method was immunoSEQ multiplex PCR. The table includes around 220,000 clones, over 75% detected once. Sequences were obtained from peripheral blood. The receptors shown here come from a man in his forties or fifties with active or convalescent COVID-19. Each CDR3 is given with its conserved first and last residue. The D gene is left open where the match is weak. A clone size is listed for some rows: how often the clone was seen (once, few, many), or a class if it is expanded.

clone_size	v_call	j_call	d_call	cdr3_aa	cdr3_nt
.	TRBV30	TRBJ1-3	.	CAWSVWPHSSGNTIYF	TGTGCCTGGAGTGTATGGCCACACAGCTCTGGAAACACCATATATTTT
.	TRBV28	TRBJ1-4	TRBD1	CASRPGQFNEKLFF	TGTGCCAGCAGGCCGGGACAGTTTAATGAAAAACTGTTTTTT
.	TRBV9	TRBJ2-3	TRBD2	CASSALAGGTDTQYF	TGTGCCAGCAGCGCATTAGCGGGAGGCACAGATACGCAGTATTTT
.	TRBV4-1	TRBJ1-5	.	CASSRAPGEDQPQHF	TGCGCCAGCAGCCGCGCCCCCGGGGAGGATCAGCCCCAGCATTTT
.	TRBV19	TRBJ1-4	TRBD1	CASSIGVGQVWEKLFF	TGTGCCAGTAGTATAGGGGTCGGACAGGTTTGGGAAAAACTGTTTTTT
.	TRBV5-1	TRBJ1-5	TRBD1	CASSPGQFSNQPQHF	TGCGCCAGCAGCCCGGGACAGTTTAGCAATCAGCCCCAGCATTTT
few	TRBV18	TRBJ2-2	.	CASSPIGLPNTGELFF	TGTGCCAGCTCACCAATCGGACTGCCGAACACCGGGGAGCTGTTTTTT
.	TRBV28	TRBJ1-2	.	CASGLRTNYGYTF	TGTGCCAGCGGGCTACGTACTAACTATGGCTACACCTTC
once	TRBV6-5	TRBJ2-1	TRBD1	CASGVTGGSYNEQFF	TGTGCCAGCGGAGTAACAGGGGGCTCCTACAATGAGCAGTTCTTC
.	TRBV5-8	TRBJ2-5	.	CASSLPGQETQYF	TGTGCCAGCAGCTTACCAGGCCAAGAGACCCAGTACTTC
.	TRBV24-1	TRBJ2-2	TRBD1	CATSPGQITGELFF	TGTGCCACCAGCCCGGGACAGATCACCGGGGAGCTGTTTTTT
.	TRBV5-1	TRBJ1-3	TRBD1	CASSYSDRGSGNTIYF	TGCGCCAGCAGTTATTCCGACAGGGGCTCTGGAAACACCATATATTTT
.	TRBV7-3	TRBJ1-1	.	CASSPPGNTEAFF	TGTGCCAGCAGCCCTCCGGGGAACACTGAAGCTTTCTTT
.	TRBV7-3	TRBJ2-3	.	CASSLMSSQGVDTQYF	TGTGCCAGCAGCTTAATGTCTTCTCAAGGGGTAGATACGCAGTATTTT
.	TRBV5-8	TRBJ2-2	.	CASSFITGELFF	TGTGCCAGCAGCTTTATTACAGGGGAGCTGTTTTTT
few	TRBV28	TRBJ1-4	.	CASSSGEPNEKLFF	TGTGCCAGCAGTTCGGGAGAGCCTAATGAAAAACTGTTTTTT
.	TRBV11-2	TRBJ2-7	.	CASSPTGGGEQYF	TGTGCCAGCAGCCCAACAGGGGGGGGCGAGCAGTACTTC
.	TRBV1	TRBJ2-1	.	CTSSQGTSGATYNEQFF	TGCACCAGCAGCCAAGGTACTAGCGGGGCGACTTACAATGAGCAGTTCTTC
.	TRBV19	TRBJ2-5	TRBD2	CASSIEAAGGETQYF	TGTGCCAGTAGTATAGAAGCAGCGGGAGGAGAGACCCAGTACTTC
few	TRBV2	TRBJ2-7	.	CASSESRGYYEQYF	TGTGCCAGCAGTGAGTCCAGGGGTTACTACGAGCAGTACTTC
.	TRBV2	TRBJ1-3	TRBD1	CASNEQGAGNTIYF	TGTGCCAGCAACGAACAGGGGGCTGGAAACACCATATATTTT
.	TRBV27	TRBJ2-5	.	CASSLFRGLQETQYF	TGTGCCAGCAGTTTATTCAGGGGCCTACAAGAGACCCAGTACTTC
.	TRBV19	TRBJ2-1	.	CASSIDLNNEQFF	TGTGCCAGTAGTATAGATTTAAACAATGAGCAGTTCTTC
.	TRBV19	TRBJ1-1	.	CASRNKNTEAFF	TGTGCCAGTAGGAACAAGAACACTGAAGCTTTCTTT
.	TRBV5-4	TRBJ2-5	.	CASSRTGLSGWETQYF	TGTGCCAGCAGCCGAACGGGACTCTCGGGGTGGGAGACCCAGTACTTC
.	TRBV18	TRBJ2-7	.	CASSQQNYEQYF	TGTGCCAGCTCACAACAGAATTACGAGCAGTACTTC
.	TRBV18	TRBJ1-1	.	CASSQGDYTEAFF	TGTGCCAGCTCACAGGGGGATTACACTGAAGCTTTCTTT
.	TRBV9	TRBJ2-5	TRBD1	CASSPPGGVSNELPETQYF	TGTGCCAGCAGCCCACCAGGGGGCGTGAGCAACGAACTCCCAGAGACCCAGTACTTC
.	TRBV7-3	TRBJ2-3	TRBD1	CASSSGQVKDTQYF	TGTGCCAGCAGCTCCGGACAGGTTAAAGATACGCAGTATTTT
.	TRBV10-3	TRBJ1-5	TRBD1	CAIRRGPGVQEPQHF	TGTGCCATCAGGAGGGGGCCCGGAGTTCAGGAGCCCCAGCATTTT
.	TRBV19	TRBJ1-1	.	CASSMKAGYTEAFF	TGTGCCAGTAGTATGAAAGCCGGTTACACTGAAGCTTTCTTT
.	TRBV9	TRBJ2-1	TRBD2	CASSVVLAGVRNEQFF	TGTGCCAGCAGCGTAGTCCTAGCGGGAGTGCGCAATGAGCAGTTCTTC
.	TRBV7-8	TRBJ2-3	TRBD2	CASSLRLAGGPTDTQYF	TGTGCCAGCAGTCTCCGACTAGCGGGAGGGCCCACAGATACGCAGTATTTT
few	TRBV7-9	TRBJ1-4	.	CASSSTPATNEKLFF	TGTGCCAGCAGCTCGACACCCGCAACTAATGAAAAACTGTTTTTT
.	TRBV5-1	TRBJ2-7	.	CASSLLGGTYEQYF	TGCGCCAGCAGCCTTTTGGGGGGAACCTACGAGCAGTACTTC
.	TRBV5-6	TRBJ1-6	.	CASSLGGGWSPLHF	TGTGCCAGCAGCTTGGGGGGGGGTTGGTCACCCCTCCACTTT
few	TRBV7-6	TRBJ1-2	TRBD1	CASSTEKTGGYGYTF	TGTGCCAGCAGCACCGAGAAGACAGGGGGGTATGGCTACACCTTC
.	TRBV5-4	TRBJ2-1	TRBD2	CASSLTLAANEQFF	TGTGCCAGCAGCTTGACACTAGCGGCCAATGAGCAGTTCTTC
.	TRBV25-1	TRBJ1-2	.	CASSEIDSVSMGYTF	TGTGCCAGCAGTGAGATTGACAGCGTTTCTATGGGCTACACCTTC
.	TRBV7-8	TRBJ1-2	TRBD1	CASSFNTDRGRSF	TGTGCCAGCAGCTTTAACACGGACAGGGGGCGATCCTTC
.	TRBV19	TRBJ2-7	.	CASGDGNEQYF	TGTGCCAGTGGAGACGGGAACGAGCAGTACTTC
.	TRBV5-5	TRBJ1-6	TRBD1	CASSFTGERNSPLHF	TGTGCCAGCAGCTTCACAGGGGAGAGAAATTCACCCCTCCACTTT
.	TRBV7-9	TRBJ2-2	TRBD2	CASSSALAGGSITGELFF	TGTGCCAGCAGCTCCGCCCTAGCGGGAGGGTCAATCACCGGGGAGCTGTTTTTT
.	TRBV5-6	TRBJ2-2	.	CASSFFWTDGELFF	TGTGCCAGCAGCTTCTTTTGGACAGACGGGGAGCTGTTTTTT
.	TRBV5-4	TRBJ1-2	TRBD1	CASSRTGGYTF	TGTGCCAGCAGCCGGACAGGGGGCTACACCTTC